This T cell receptor beta chain was documented in a study of T cells in Graves' hyperthyroidism and ophthalmopathy. Looking at the study overall: Peripheral blood draws took place at initial diagnosis, ahead of any treatment.

Study results and caveats: Expanded thyroid clonotypes (above 0.001) were mostly also found in blood.

Stable Graves' hyperthyroidism denoted no ophthalmopathy progression over 18 months. The hyperthyroidism patients had all been newly diagnosed, and their disease duration was under 2 months. Their ages ranged from 18 to 65 years. Amplification of TCR beta CDR3 regions was performed using RNA transcripts as template. The HTBI primer set served for first-round RT-PCR of the TCR CDR3. TCRdb processed the multiplex PCR reads anew with MiXCR; each CDR3 protein has one entry. Found here are more than 500,000 distinct CDR3 sequences, 15% to 20% of them singletons; the top ten hold less than 4.5%. This clonotype was counted at least ten times. Antigen: not known. CDR1 is SNHLY, CDR2 FYNNEI, per germline. The CDR3 is made up of 14 amino acids. Trimming removed 4 bases at V and 5 bases at J, with 14 bases between.

V gene TRBV2 combines with J gene TRBJ1-1; D is perhaps TRBD1 (5 bases). This sequence originates from a woman aged 25-40 years with Graves' hyperthyroidism. The specimen sequenced was blood. The CDR3 region has the DNA TGTGCCAGCAGTGGTGGAGGACGGGGGACTGAAGCTTTCTTT. Translation gives CASSGGGRGTEAFF. Full variable domain (rest looked up from reference TRBV2 and TRBJ1-1): EPEVTQTPSHQVTQMGQEVILRCVPISNHLYFYWYRQILGQKVEFLVSFYNNEISEKSEIFDDQFSVERPDGSNFTLKIRSTKLEDSAMYFCASSGGGRGTEAFFGQGTRLTVV.